These 25 T cell receptor beta chains were all obtained from the same sample, sequenced in a study of blood T cell repertoires in COVID-19. The method was immunoSEQ multiplex PCR; TCRdb's version includes in-frame clones alone and lacks a portion of them. The sample shows 490,000 or so clones, about 85% of them seen only once. Sequencing input: PBMCs or T cells enriched from blood (not recorded which). These receptors originate from a woman aged 55-70 years who had recovered from COVID-19.

The chain joins TRBV7-9 to TRBJ2-3; the match to TRBD2 covers 12 bases. J gave up 6 bases and V 5 bases, and 6 bases lay outside the gene matches. Per germline, CDR1 SEHNR and CDR2 FQNEAQ (reference sequence). There are 15 residues in the CDR3. The CDR3 here is CASSARTSGTDTQYF. CDR3 DNA sequence: TGTGCCAGCAGCGCTAGGACTAGCGGGACGGATACGCAGTATTTT. The complete variable domain, with remaining parts taken from reference TRBV7-9 and TRBJ2-3, reads DTGVSQNPRHKITKRGQNVTFRCDPISEHNRLYWYRQTLGQGPEFLTYFQNEAQLEKSRLLSDRFSAERPKGSFSTLEIQRTEQGDSAMYLCASSARTSGTDTQYFGPGTRLTVL.

The CDR3 region is CASSPPDRERVGLFF. CDR3 DNA sequence: TGTGCCAGCAGTCCCCCCGACAGGGAAAGGGTTGGTCTGTTTTTT. The chain links TRBV28 to TRBJ2-2; 7 bases map to TRBD1. The CDR3 is 15 amino acids. Trimming cost V 5 bases and J 14 bases; bases outside gene matches: 17. Per germline, CDR1 MDHEN and CDR2 SYDVKM.

The V and J genes are TRBV11-2 and TRBJ1-1; no firm D call. The CDR3 spans 12 residues. Germline V gene lookup returns CDR1 SGHAT and CDR2 FQNNGV. The germline V and J ends were trimmed by 2 bases and 6 bases, with 7 bases remaining between them. This CDR3 is CASSLWRAEAFF. The DNA for the CDR3 is TGTGCCAGCAGCTTATGGAGGGCTGAAGCTTTCTTT. Filled out from reference TRBV11-2 and TRBJ1-1, the complete variable domain reads EAGVAQSPRYKIIEKRQSVAFWCNPISGHATLYWYQQILGQGPKLLIQFQNNGVVDDSQLPKDRFSAERLKGVDSTLKIQPAKLEDSAVYLCASSLWRAEAFFGQGTRLTVV.

The chain joins TRBV24-1 to TRBJ2-6; possible D gene TRBD2, 6 bases. Looked up from germline, CDR1 is KGHDR and CDR2 is SFDVKD. With 7 bases removed from V and 1 base from J, the gap between germline ends came to 10 bases. This CDR3 is 15 amino acids long. The CDR3 sequence is CATSTGGSGANVLTF. CDR3 in DNA: TGTGCCACCAGCACCGGAGGGTCTGGGGCCAACGTCCTGACTTTC.

This clone has a single count. The chain employs TRBV13 and TRBJ1-1, with a weak D call TRBD1 (5 bases). Germline V lookup: CDR1 PRHDT, CDR2 FYEKMQ (reference sequence). The CDR3 totals 15 residues. V lost 5 bases and J lost 1, with 14 bases in between. CDR3 bases: TGTGCCAGCAGCCTACGGGGGTTAGGGAACACTGAAGCTTTCTTT. Translation: CASSLRGLGNTEAFF.

This rearrangement joins TRBV4-2 to TRBJ2-3, with D possibly TRBD2 on 6 matching bases. Germline loops: CDR1 LGHNA, CDR2 YNFKEQ. Deletions cut 1 base from V and 1 base from J, with 12 bases between. This CDR3 spans 16 amino acids. DNA of the CDR3: TGTGCCAGCAGCCAAGGGTACGGGGGAGGCACAGATACGCAGTATTTT. This gives the protein CASSQGYGGGTDTQYF.

The chain uses TRBV18 and TRBJ1-1, with D possibly matching TRBD1 (6 bases). The CDR3 extends over 15 amino acids. Germline lookup yields CDR1 KGHSH and CDR2 LQKENI. Trimming stripped 2 bases from V and 4 bases from J, with 14 bases between. The CDR3 DNA reads TGTGCCAGCTCACCAACAGCAGGGGAAGGCACTGAAGCTTTCTTT. It codes for CASSPTAGEGTEAFF.

This chain joins TRBV5-1 and TRBJ2-3; 10 bases agree with TRBD2. The J segment lost 4 bases and the V segment lost 6 bases, leaving 2 bases of the junction unmatched. The CDR3 is 13 amino acids. Germline values: CDR1 SGHRS, CDR2 YFSETQ. CDR3: CASTSGGADTQYF. The CDR3, as DNA: TGCGCCAGCACCAGCGGGGGGGCAGATACGCAGTATTTT.

The rearrangement uses TRBV6-5 and TRBJ2-5; the match to TRBD1 covers 7 bases. Germline V gives CDR1 MNHEY, CDR2 SVGAGI. Trimming cost V 1 base and J 3 bases; bases outside gene matches: 5. This CDR3 comprises 15 residues. For the CDR3, the DNA is TGTGCCAGCAGTTACTTCCCCGACAGGGAAGAGACCCAGTACTTC. Its translation is CASSYFPDREETQYF.

In its sample, this clone was seen a few times. This chain uses TRBV4-1 with TRBJ1-1, with D hard to call. Germline assignment: CDR1 MGHRA and CDR2 YSYEKL. V lost 0 bases and J lost 2, with 13 bases in between. The CDR3 covers 16 residues. In nucleotides, the CDR3 is TGCGCCAGCAGCCAAGAACGTAGGCGGGGAAACACTGAAGCTTTCTTT. It specifies CASSQERRRGNTEAFF.

This chain joins TRBV28 and TRBJ2-3, with D maybe TRBD1 (6 bases). Trimming removed 6 bases from V and 1 base from J, with 11 bases in between. The CDR3 length is 14 residues. CDR1 MDHEN and CDR2 SYDVKM come from the germline V gene. The CDR3, as DNA: TGTGCCAGCAGGAAGGACAGAGGCACAGATACGCAGTATTTT. Translation: CASRKDRGTDTQYF.

This chain connects TRBV5-1 to TRBJ2-2; 8 bases map to TRBD1. From germline, CDR1 is SGHRS and CDR2 YFSETQ. V shed 2 bases, J shed 1 base, and the junction held 4 bases outside the gene matches. This CDR3 has 16 residues. The CDR3 nucleotides read TGCGCCAGCAGCTTCCTACAGGGGGGGAACACCGGGGAGCTGTTTTTT. Its translation is CASSFLQGGNTGELFF.

This chain uses TRBV5-4 with TRBJ2-2, with a tentative D call TRBD1 (6 bases). Per the germline V gene, CDR1 is SGHNT and CDR2 is YYREEE (reference sequence). This CDR3 is 14 amino acids long. V shed 1 base and J shed 4 bases, with 8 bases lying between them. The chain's CDR3 is CASSLTGITGELFF. DNA of the CDR3: TGTGCCAGCAGCTTGACAGGGATCACCGGGGAGCTGTTTTTT.

The chain employs TRBV6-5 and TRBJ2-5; no clear D. Trimming removed 7 bases from V and 4 bases from J, with 4 bases in between. The CDR3 extends over 10 amino acids. In germline, CDR1 is MNHEY, CDR2 SVGAGI. This chain's CDR3 is CASTRETQYF. For the CDR3, the DNA is TGTGCCAGCACCAGAGAGACCCAGTACTTC.

The CDR3 spells CASSSGLASFTGELFF. For the CDR3, the DNA is TGCGCCAGCAGCTCCGGACTAGCGAGTTTCACCGGGGAGCTGTTTTTT. The J gene is TRBJ2-2, the V gene TRBV5-1; TRBD2 matches at 9 bases. V was pared by 3 bases and J by 4 bases, with 7 bases of the junction left unmatched. The CDR3 has 16 amino acids. CDR1 and CDR2 (germline): SGHRS, YFSETQ.

The chain links TRBV2 to TRBJ1-6; D is possibly TRBD1 (5 bases). Trimming pared 7 bases from V and 11 bases from J, leaving 12 bases between. Germline V gene data show CDR1 as SNHLY and CDR2 as FYNNEI. The CDR3 consists of 12 residues. The CDR3 region is CASTAGRAPLHF. The CDR3 DNA is TGTGCCAGCACAGCAGGGAGGGCACCCCTCCACTTT.

This clone was seen more than once but under ten times. This chain uses TRBV7-2 with TRBJ1-2; 7 bases are shared with TRBD1. The CDR3 extends over 14 amino acids. V trimming: 3 bases; J trimming: 3 bases; junction bases outside the gene matches: 4. Germline V lookup: CDR1 SGHTA, CDR2 FQGNSA. CDR3 sequence (DNA): TGTGCCAGCAGCTTTCGACAGGGCTACTATGGCTACACCTTC. This codes for CASSFRQGYYGYTF.

This chain connects TRBV15 to TRBJ2-3, with D unclear. Germline V gene sequence: CDR1 LNHNV, CDR2 YYDKDF (reference sequence). The V end was cut by 1 base, the J end by 1 base, with 12 bases between. The CDR3 runs 16 residues. The CDR3 DNA follows: TGTGCCACCAGCAGAGGCAATTACTTGGGCACAGATACGCAGTATTTT. Translated: CATSRGNYLGTDTQYF.

This chain links TRBV5-5 with TRBJ1-5; TRBD1 aligns across 7 bases. V shed 0 bases and J 5 bases; nucleotides not matched to a gene: 5. Germline assignment: CDR1 SGHKS and CDR2 YYEKEE (reference sequence). The CDR3 is 15 amino acids. Written as DNA, the CDR3 is TGTGCCAGCAGCTTGGTAACAGGGGCGGATCAGCCCCAGCATTTT. As protein: CASSLVTGADQPQHF.

The chain joins TRBV19 to TRBJ1-3; no clear D gene. V was cut by 5 bases and J by 0 bases, with 11 bases left in between. Germline CDR1 LNHDA, CDR2 SQIVND (reference sequence). This CDR3 spans 15 amino acids. CDR3 sequence (DNA): TGTGCCAGTAGTGCTACAGCGGGCTCTGGAAACACCATATATTTT. It encodes CASSATAGSGNTIYF.

This sequence joins TRBV5-4 and TRBJ2-7; TRBD1 matches at 8 bases. The CDR3 has 16 amino acids. Looked up from germline, CDR1 is SGHNT and CDR2 is YYREEE (reference sequence). With V trimmed by 3 bases and J by 2 bases, 10 bases remained unmatched. The chain's CDR3 is CASSSHKGQDTYEQYF. CDR3 coding DNA: TGTGCCAGCAGCTCCCACAAGGGACAGGACACCTACGAGCAGTACTTC.

The chain has TRBV4-1 and TRBJ2-5, with D uncertain. This CDR3 has 15 amino acids. With 1 base removed from V and 4 bases from J, the gap between germline ends came to 13 bases. Germline V gene data show CDR1 as MGHRA and CDR2 as YSYEKL. CDR3 DNA sequence: TGCGCCAGCAGCCAAGTGCAGGTACCCGGAGAGACCCAGTACTTC. The encoded protein is CASSQVQVPGETQYF.

The CDR3 spells CASSQDGPSGDEQFF. DNA of the CDR3: TGTGCCAGCAGCCAAGATGGCCCTAGCGGGGATGAGCAGTTCTTC. V and J are TRBV4-2 and TRBJ2-1, with 9 bases that match TRBD2. Trimming took 0 bases from V and 8 from J; bases not matched to a gene: 5. Germline lookup yields CDR1 LGHNA and CDR2 YNFKEQ. This CDR3 is built from 15 residues.

The chain joins TRBV5-6 to TRBJ2-6; tentative D call: TRBD1 (5 bases). The CDR3 has 18 amino acids. Germline loops: CDR1 SGHDT, CDR2 YYEEEE. Between the trimmed V and J ends, which lost 1 base and 7 bases, there was a span of 21 bases. CDR3 region: CASSLYEARVFFANVLTF. CDR3 DNA: TGTGCCAGCAGCTTGTATGAGGCCAGGGTTTTTTTTGCCAACGTCCTGACTTTC.

This chain links TRBV3-1 (or the pseudogene TRBV3-2) with TRBJ1-4; a weak D match, TRBD1 (6 bases). CDR1 is LGHDT, CDR2 YNNKEL, per germline (reference sequence). The CDR3 has 15 amino acids. The V gene lost 2 bases and the J gene lost 8 bases, with 15 bases spanning the gap. The CDR3 spells CASSQTDSPREKLFF. The CDR3 bases are TGTGCCAGCAGCCAAACGGACAGCCCGAGAGAAAAACTGTTTTTT.